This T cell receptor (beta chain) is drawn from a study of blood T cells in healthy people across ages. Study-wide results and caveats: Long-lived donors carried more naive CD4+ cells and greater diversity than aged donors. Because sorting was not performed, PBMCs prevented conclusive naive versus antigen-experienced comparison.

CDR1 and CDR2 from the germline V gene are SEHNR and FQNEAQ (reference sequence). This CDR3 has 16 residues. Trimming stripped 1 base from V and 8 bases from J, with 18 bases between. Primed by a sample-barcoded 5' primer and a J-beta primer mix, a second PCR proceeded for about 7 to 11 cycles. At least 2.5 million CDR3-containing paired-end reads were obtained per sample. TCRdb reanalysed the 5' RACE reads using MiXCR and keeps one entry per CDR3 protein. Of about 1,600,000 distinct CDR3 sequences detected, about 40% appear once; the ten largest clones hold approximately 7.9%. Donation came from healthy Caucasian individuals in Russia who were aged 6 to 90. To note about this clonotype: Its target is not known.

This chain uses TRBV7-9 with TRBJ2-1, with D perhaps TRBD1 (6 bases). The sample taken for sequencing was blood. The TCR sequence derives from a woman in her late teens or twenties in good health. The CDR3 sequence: CASSLGADRPADEQFF. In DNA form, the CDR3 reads TGTGCCAGCAGCTTAGGGGCGGACAGACCTGCTGATGAGCAGTTCTTC. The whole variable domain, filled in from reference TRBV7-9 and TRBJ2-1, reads DTGVSQNPRHKITKRGQNVTFRCDPISEHNRLYWYRQTLGQGPEFLTYFQNEAQLEKSRLLSDRFSAERPKGSFSTLEIQRTEQGDSAMYLCASSLGADRPADEQFFGPGTRLTVL.